Listed here is a single TCR beta chain. It has no known antigen specificity. Base quality data are lacking; no much larger clone is found one base away. The CDR3, cysteine through phenylalanine, is 16 amino acids long. Solely the CDR3 DNA is kept, with 48 bases framed from the first base. Taken from the germline V gene (reference sequence), the CDR1 and CDR2 loops are PRHDT and FYEKMQ. Compared with germline, V lacks 3 bases and J lacks 2 bases; bases without a gene match: 9. Patients with uncontrolled infections, other autoimmune diseases, pregnancy or lactation were excluded. Clinical symptoms, serum thyroxine and TRAb, thyroid ultrasound, and orbital computed tomography formed the basis for the diagnoses. Trizol reagent was used to extract total RNA, and RNA quality was then checked on an Agilent 2100 Bioanalyzer. The data originate from a study of T cells in Graves' hyperthyroidism and ophthalmopathy (dated by TCRdb to the late 2010s). Turning to the overall study: To identify distinguishing TCR V-J signatures, a discovery cohort of around 100 patients was used, comprising under 45 with Graves' ophthalmopathy and 57 with stable Graves' hyperthyroidism. Prospective prediction of ophthalmopathy was tested in an independent validation cohort of approximately 18 hyperthyroidism patients and 15 to 17 patients who later progressed to ophthalmopathy. The 85 to 100 discovery patients were divided at random into training and test sets in a 7:3 ratio. The study also compared thyroid tissue and blood T-cell repertoires from several Graves' hyperthyroidism patients. After sampling, hyperthyroidism patients received methimazole starting at 30 mg daily, and ophthalmopathy patients received high-dose intravenous methylprednisolone. The paper describes TCR Vbeta CDR3 sequencing of 135 peripheral blood samples, made up of roughly 45 ophthalmopathy patients, roughly 72 hyperthyroidism patients and roughly 17 progressor patients. What the authors observed across the whole study: In cross-validation, a model built on a 13 V-J signature told ophthalmopathy apart from stable hyperthyroidism with approximately 91% sensitivity and about 81% specificity, and in testing the same model reached 80%/75%. Most expanded thyroid clonotypes (frequency above 0.001) were also detected in blood, a finding suggesting that blood repertoires may reflect thyroid immune responses. In validation, the model predicted progression to ophthalmopathy a median of roughly six months before onset, with 65% to 71% sensitivity and almost 75% specificity. No statistical method was used to set the sample size in advance, and investigators knew the group allocation.

TCR beta CDR3 regions were amplified from RNA transcripts. A first-round RT-PCR of the TCR CDR3 used the HTBI primer set with the Qiagen OneStep RT-PCR kit. Libraries were constructed in a second round of multiplex PCR, after which size selection and purification were carried out. Paired-end sequencing of the libraries was performed with 100 bp reads on an Illumina HiSeq2000. Regarding the original processing steps: SOAPnuke was used to process the raw data, throwing out any read that contained adapters or uncalled bases, had a mean Phred below 15, or lacked an exact constant-primer or identifier match. COPE v1.2.5 was used to merge high-quality paired reads, and clonotypes were defined as unique nucleotide sequences. MiTCR v1.1 was used to align clonotypes to the IMGT TRBV, TRBD and TRBJ reference segments. Only V-J combinations with frequency above 0.0001, covering roughly 99% of repertoires, were analysed. A TCS score was defined as the ratio between F50 (clonal expansion) and ExV (chaos), using BLOSUM62-based TCRdist between CDR3 peptides within each V-J. Welch's t-statistics and random forest reduced roughly 540 V-J features to around 14, which were used in a naive Bayes classifier (R e1071). The similarity between thyroid and blood repertoires was quantified using the Morisita-Horn index. TCRdb reanalyzed the raw reads on its own, using fastp at Q25 for trimming and MiXCR for clone calling, and kept in-frame beta chains. Entries that share a CDR3 protein sequence are merged under the most common genes and DNA. The V and J calls, along with clone size, are taken from TCRdb and not from the paper's own processing. Within this sample are hundreds of thousands of distinct CDR3 sequences, with less than 45% of them counted one time only. The ten largest clones add up to less than 9% of the sample.

The chain links TRBV13 with TRBJ1-2; 7 of the junction bases match TRBD1. Sequenced material: peripheral blood or thyroid tissue (not recorded which). The receptor comes from an adult man with Graves' disease, either hyperthyroidism or ophthalmopathy (not recorded which). The DNA sequence reads TGTGCCAGCAGCTTGGGACAGATAGGGGCGAACTATGGCTACACCTTC. Its product reads: CASSLGQIGANYGYTF.